This is a list of T cell receptor beta chains from one sample in a study of blood T cells in healthy people across ages. Each CDR3 protein gets one entry after TCRdb re-called the 5' RACE reads with MiXCR. Seen here are 2 million or so distinct CDR3 sequences, less than 50% observed once, and the top ten hold roughly 2.1%. The sample was blood. The receptors were gathered from a woman aged 40 to 50 in good health. The CDR3 runs from the conserved cysteine through the conserved F or W. D genes are given only for firm matches. Clone size is not always given. Where it is, it says once, few, many or a class for expanded clones.

abundance	v_gene	j_gene	d_gene	CDR3aa	CDR3nt
few	TRBV4-3	TRBJ1-5	TRBD1	CASSQDWDRGRPLKPQHF	TGCGCCAGCAGCCAAGATTGGGACAGGGGTCGCCCGTTAAAGCCCCAGCATTTT
few	TRBV5-1	TRBJ2-3	TRBD1	CASSLRTGGRSDTQYF	TGCGCCAGCAGCTTGAGGACAGGGGGAAGATCTGATACGCAGTATTTT
.	TRBV7-8	TRBJ1-1	.	CASSPREDGSQAFF	TGTGCCAGCAGCCCCCGGGAAGACGGGAGCCAAGCTTTCTTT
.	TRBV6-1	TRBJ2-7	.	CASRIDSVDEQYF	TGTGCCAGCAGAATCGACAGTGTGGACGAGCAGTACTTC
few	TRBV29-1	TRBJ2-1	TRBD2	CSVEGSGGYNEQFF	TGCAGCGTTGAGGGTAGCGGGGGATACAATGAGCAGTTCTTC
.	TRBV6-2/TRBV6-3	TRBJ2-6	TRBD1	CASSVIPGQDSSGANVLTF	TGTGCCAGCAGTGTAATCCCGGGACAGGATAGCTCTGGGGCCAACGTCCTGACTTTC
few	TRBV5-1	TRBJ2-1	.	CASSLTGLDYNEQFF	TGCGCCAGCAGTCTCACAGGGTTGGACTACAATGAGCAGTTCTTC
.	TRBV24-1	TRBJ2-1	.	CATSDHRDSRENNEQFF	TGTGCCACCAGTGATCACAGGGATTCGCGCGAGAACAATGAGCAGTTCTTC
few	TRBV7-2	TRBJ2-1	.	CASSPSFRGSSYNEQFF	TGTGCCAGCAGCCCTTCCTTCAGGGGTTCCTCCTACAATGAGCAGTTCTTC
.	TRBV21-1	TRBJ2-6	.	CASSKGRGSSGANVLTF	TGTGCCAGCAGCAAAGGTCGCGGGTCCTCTGGGGCCAACGTCCTGACTTTC
.	TRBV3-1	TRBJ2-7	.	CASSQEGGPSYNEQYF	TGTGCCAGCAGCCAAGAGGGGGGGCCTTCCTACAATGAGCAGTACTTC
once	TRBV28	TRBJ1-1	.	CASSPPAAVTEAFF	TGTGCCAGCAGTCCACCAGCGGCTGTCACTGAAGCTTTCTTT
.	TRBV28	TRBJ2-1	.	CASTGWGAGNNEQFF	TGTGCCAGCACTGGATGGGGGGCGGGCAACAATGAGCAGTTCTTC
.	TRBV28	TRBJ2-3	.	CASSPRLTVLITDTQYF	TGTGCCAGCAGCCCACGACTGACAGTGCTGATCACAGATACGCAGTATTTT
few	TRBV9	TRBJ1-2	TRBD1	CASSVEAGTGRGYTF	TGTGCCAGCAGCGTAGAGGCCGGGACAGGGCGCGGCTACACCTTC
.	TRBV4-2	TRBJ2-7	TRBD2	CASSQAREFSYEQYF	TGTGCCAGCAGCCAAGCGCGGGAGTTCTCCTACGAGCAGTACTTC
.	TRBV9	TRBJ1-5	.	CASSVNPNQPQHF	TGTGCCAGCAGCGTAAACCCCAATCAGCCCCAGCATTTT
.	TRBV6-5	TRBJ1-1	TRBD1	CASKFRGTEAFF	TGTGCCAGCAAGTTCAGGGGGACTGAAGCTTTCTTT
few	TRBV12-3/TRBV12-4	TRBJ2-1	TRBD2	CASSLRPTLGTSGGNEQFF	TGTGCCAGCAGTTTGCGGCCTACCTTAGGGACTAGCGGGGGGAATGAGCAGTTCTTC
.	TRBV4-1	TRBJ2-3	TRBD1	CASGLRQGSTDTQYF	TGCGCCAGCGGATTAAGACAGGGTTCCACAGATACGCAGTATTTT
.	TRBV7-8	TRBJ1-1	.	CASSLSAGAGTTEAFF	TGTGCCAGCAGCCTATCGGCCGGGGCAGGAACGACTGAAGCTTTCTTT
.	TRBV25-1	TRBJ1-5	.	CASSGTGGGRPQHF	TGTGCCAGCAGTGGAACAGGTGGGGGAAGGCCCCAGCATTTT
.	TRBV5-6	TRBJ2-1	.	CAGSLEGLRFNEQFF	TGTGCCGGCAGCTTGGAGGGCCTCCGATTCAATGAGCAGTTCTTC
few	TRBV20-1	TRBJ1-2	.	CSATLTGIYGYTF	TGCAGTGCGACGCTCACAGGGATCTATGGCTACACCTTC
.	TRBV21-1	TRBJ2-7	.	CASSSRQGVAEQYF	TGTGCCAGCAGCTCCAGACAGGGGGTGGCCGAGCAGTACTTC
few	TRBV7-2	TRBJ2-5	TRBD2	CASRPRGGWEETQYF	TGTGCCAGCAGGCCCCGCGGGGGGTGGGAAGAGACCCAGTACTTC
many	TRBV20-1	TRBJ2-7	.	CSARPDEYEQYF	TGCAGTGCTAGACCTGACGAATACGAGCAGTACTTC
.	TRBV7-8	TRBJ2-6	TRBD1	CASSFRSSTGATGANVLTF	TGTGCCAGCAGCTTTCGATCTTCGACAGGGGCAACCGGGGCCAACGTCCTGACTTTC
few	TRBV28	TRBJ2-3	.	CASSLPEGFTDTQYF	TGTGCCAGCAGTCTCCCAGAGGGGTTCACAGATACGCAGTATTTT
.	TRBV24-1	TRBJ2-5	.	CATSDSGTRGETQYF	TGTGCCACCAGTGATTCAGGGACACGCGGGGAGACCCAGTACTTC
.	TRBV25-1	TRBJ2-7	TRBD2	CASSTGGGAYEQYF	TGTGCCAGCAGCACCGGGGGGGGAGCCTACGAGCAGTACTTC
many	TRBV5-1	TRBJ2-7	TRBD1	CASSTTGSSYEQYF	TGCGCCAGCAGTACGACAGGGAGCTCCTACGAGCAGTACTTC
.	TRBV5-1	TRBJ2-3	.	CASSRLGGRPDTQYF	TGCGCCAGCAGCCGGTTAGGTGGTCGCCCGGATACGCAGTATTTT
.	TRBV5-1	TRBJ2-5	.	CASSPLGLPYNEQYF	TGCGCCAGCAGCCCGCTAGGGCTCCCCTACAATGAGCAGTACTTC
.	TRBV12-3/TRBV12-4	TRBJ2-3	TRBD2	CASTPSGGRSTDTQYF	TGTGCCAGCACCCCCTCTGGCGGGAGAAGCACAGATACGCAGTATTTT
.	TRBV29-1	TRBJ2-7	.	CRVGGGSSYEQYF	TGCCGCGTAGGGGGCGGGAGCTCCTACGAGCAGTACTTC
.	TRBV10-3	TRBJ1-1	.	CAISDRTNTEAFF	TGTGCCATCAGTGACCGGACTAACACTGAAGCTTTCTTT
.	TRBV7-9	TRBJ2-5	.	CASSLGVRADETQYF	TGTGCCAGCAGCTTAGGAGTCAGGGCGGATGAGACCCAGTACTTC
once	TRBV6-6	TRBJ1-1	.	CASSIGEAFF	TGTGCCAGCAGTATCGGGGAAGCTTTCTTT
.	TRBV25-1	TRBJ1-2	.	CASSEFTASRANYGYTF	TGTGCCAGCAGTGAATTCACCGCGTCCAGAGCTAACTATGGCTACACCTTC
.	TRBV10-3	TRBJ2-7	TRBD1	CAISGAGTGISYEQYF	TGTGCCATCAGTGGGGCCGGGACAGGGATATCCTACGAGCAGTACTTC
.	TRBV5-1	TRBJ2-7	TRBD1	CASSLPGDSGVSEQYF	TGCGCCAGCAGCCTTCCCGGGGACAGTGGAGTGAGCGAGCAGTACTTC
.	TRBV5-1	TRBJ1-2	TRBD1	CASSIEGGRGNYGYTF	TGCGCCAGCTCCATTGAGGGCGGCAGGGGGAACTATGGCTACACCTTC
few	TRBV10-2	TRBJ1-5	TRBD1	CASMTGGGNQPQHF	TGCGCCAGCATGACAGGGGGAGGCAATCAGCCCCAGCATTTT
.	TRBV20-1	TRBJ1-5	TRBD1	CSATPGGYQPQHF	TGCAGTGCTACCCCAGGGGGCTATCAGCCCCAGCATTTT
few	TRBV20-1	TRBJ2-2	TRBD2	CSARDGWRGGPNTGELFF	TGCAGTGCTAGAGATGGTTGGCGGGGGGGCCCGAACACCGGGGAGCTGTTTTTT
.	TRBV4-3	TRBJ1-4	.	CASSQDGHPNEKLFF	TGCGCCAGCAGCCAAGATGGCCACCCTAATGAAAAACTGTTTTTT
.	TRBV10-3	TRBJ2-5	.	CAISHATVLETQYF	TGTGCCATCAGTCACGCGACAGTCCTAGAGACCCAGTACTTC
.	TRBV6-5	TRBJ1-2	.	CASSYSVGSYGYTF	TGTGCCAGCAGTTACTCTGTGGGGAGCTATGGCTACACCTTC
.	TRBV2	TRBJ2-7	.	CASRAGSEQYF	TGTGCCAGCAGAGCTGGGAGCGAGCAGTACTTC
.	TRBV15	TRBJ2-1	TRBD2	CATSRDRGVAGFHNEQFF	TGTGCCACCAGCAGAGACAGGGGAGTAGCGGGGTTCCACAATGAGCAGTTCTTC
few	TRBV20-1	TRBJ2-7	.	CSARDSEGSEQYF	TGCAGTGCTAGAGACAGCGAGGGGTCCGAGCAGTACTTC
few	TRBV4-3	TRBJ2-7	.	CASSQGPAGSTYEQYF	TGCGCCAGCAGCCAAGGGCCCGCAGGGTCCACCTACGAGCAGTACTTC
.	TRBV6-1	TRBJ2-7	.	CASNPPRTVTKQYF	TGTGCCAGCAATCCACCAAGGACCGTGACAAAGCAGTACTTC
.	TRBV28	TRBJ2-7	TRBD1	CAGSLLTGQGYEQYF	TGTGCCGGCAGTTTATTAACAGGACAGGGCTACGAGCAGTACTTC
.	TRBV3-1	TRBJ1-1	TRBD1	CASSQDLRGQANTEAFF	TGTGCCAGCAGCCAAGATTTGCGAGGACAGGCTAACACTGAAGCTTTCTTT
.	TRBV7-9	TRBJ1-2	.	CASGPTPPTFYGYTF	TGTGCCAGCGGCCCGACCCCGCCAACCTTCTATGGCTACACCTTC